These T cell receptor beta chains were read from a single sample in a study of cytomegalovirus exposure and HLA in healthy donors. Profiling relied on immunoSEQ multiplex PCR, and the TCRdb table lists in-frame clones only, not all of them. The sample lists under 150,000 clones, roughly four fifths occurring once. Material: PBMCs. All receptors come from a boy between 2 and 10 years old in good health and CMV-seronegative. CDR3s include the opening cysteine and the closing phenylalanine or tryptophan. Each record gives: V gene, J gene, clone size, D gene, CDR3 protein, CDR3 DNA. D genes are given only for firm matches. Clone size is not always given. Where it is, it says once, few, many or a class for expanded clones.

V: TRBV12-5
J: TRBJ1-1
size: -
D: -
CDR3: CASGSLGGDTEAFF
DNA: TGTGCTAGTGGTTCCCTAGGGGGAGACACTGAAGCTTTCTTT

V: TRBV7-6
J: TRBJ2-3
size: -
D: TRBD2
CDR3: CASSLAGLLTDTQYF
DNA: TGTGCCAGCAGCTTAGCGGGACTACTCACAGATACGCAGTATTTT

V: TRBV2
J: TRBJ2-3
size: -
D: TRBD2
CDR3: CASSSGGARDTQYF
DNA: TGTGCCAGCAGCAGCGGGGGGGCCAGAGATACGCAGTATTTT

V: TRBV6-4
J: TRBJ2-1
size: -
D: TRBD2
CDR3: CASSAGLAGGTYNEQFF
DNA: TGTGCCAGCAGTGCGGGACTAGCGGGGGGGACTTACAATGAGCAGTTCTTC

V: TRBV5-6
J: TRBJ1-1
size: -
D: -
CDR3: CASSLGTYNTEAFF
DNA: TGTGCCAGCAGCCTTGGGACTTATAACACTGAAGCTTTCTTT

V: TRBV5-1
J: TRBJ1-1
size: -
D: -
CDR3: CASSYRAPGVTEAFF
DNA: TGCGCCAGCAGCTACCGGGCCCCCGGGGTGACTGAAGCTTTCTTT

V: TRBV6-5
J: TRBJ1-1
size: -
D: TRBD1
CDR3: CASSLGQLITEAFF
DNA: TGTGCCAGCAGCCTGGGACAGCTAATCACTGAAGCTTTCTTT

V: TRBV29-1
J: TRBJ2-3
size: once
D: TRBD1
CDR3: CSVRRDRVSDTQYF
DNA: TGCAGCGTCCGCCGGGACAGGGTATCCGATACGCAGTATTTT

V: TRBV4-1
J: TRBJ2-1
size: few
D: TRBD1
CDR3: CASSSGQGYNEQFF
DNA: TGCGCCAGCAGCTCGGGACAGGGGTACAATGAGCAGTTCTTC

V: TRBV28
J: TRBJ2-7
size: -
D: -
CDR3: CASVLKQGYEQYF
DNA: TGTGCCAGCGTCCTTAAACAGGGTTACGAGCAGTACTTC

V: TRBV10-3
J: TRBJ2-1
size: once
D: -
CDR3: CACRTNYNEQFF
DNA: TGTGCTTGCCGGACTAACTACAATGAGCAGTTCTTC

V: TRBV15
J: TRBJ1-2
size: few
D: -
CDR3: CATSRDIGGYGYTF
DNA: TGTGCCACCAGCAGAGACATCGGGGGCTATGGCTACACCTTC

V: TRBV6-4
J: TRBJ2-1
size: -
D: TRBD2
CDR3: CASSDMAGEYNEQFF
DNA: TGTGCCAGCAGTGACATGGCGGGAGAGTACAATGAGCAGTTCTTC

V: TRBV29-1
J: TRBJ2-1
size: -
D: TRBD2
CDR3: CSVHGREGQNEQFF
DNA: TGCAGCGTGCATGGGCGGGAGGGCCAAAATGAGCAGTTCTTC

V: TRBV19
J: TRBJ1-5
size: -
D: -
CDR3: CASTEGHSVGNQPQHF
DNA: TGTGCCAGTACGGAAGGACACTCGGTGGGCAATCAGCCCCAGCATTTT

V: TRBV11-2
J: TRBJ1-2
size: once
D: -
CDR3: CASSPKPLGYGYTF
DNA: TGTGCCAGCAGCCCTAAGCCTCTTGGCTATGGCTACACCTTC

V: TRBV6-4
J: TRBJ2-1
size: -
D: TRBD1
CDR3: CASSPRAGTGGYNEQFF
DNA: TGTGCCAGCAGTCCGCGGGCCGGGACAGGGGGCTACAATGAGCAGTTCTTC

V: TRBV9
J: TRBJ1-2
size: -
D: -
CDR3: CASSVGGYGYTF
DNA: TGTGCCAGCAGCGTAGGAGGTTATGGCTACACCTTC

V: TRBV7-9
J: TRBJ1-1
size: few
D: TRBD1
CDR3: CASSRQGFEAFF
DNA: TGTGCCAGCAGTAGACAGGGCTTTGAAGCTTTCTTT

V: TRBV19
J: TRBJ1-2
size: -
D: TRBD1
CDR3: CASSWTGNSNYGYTF
DNA: TGTGCCAGTAGTTGGACAGGGAATTCTAACTATGGCTACACCTTC

V: TRBV9
J: TRBJ2-1
size: few
D: -
CDR3: CASSVGDGEVGEQFF
DNA: TGTGCCAGCAGCGTAGGGGATGGGGAGGTCGGTGAGCAGTTCTTC

V: TRBV21-1
J: TRBJ2-1
size: few
D: -
CDR3: CASRSWRIEQFF
DNA: TGTGCCAGCCGCTCTTGGAGGATTGAGCAGTTCTTC

V: TRBV6-1
J: TRBJ2-3
size: -
D: TRBD2
CDR3: CASSPSAGGEDTQYF
DNA: TGTGCCAGCAGCCCCTCAGCGGGAGGGGAAGATACGCAGTATTTT

V: TRBV15
J: TRBJ1-4
size: -
D: -
CDR3: CATSSRPLESNEKLFF
DNA: TGTGCCACCAGCAGCAGACCGCTGGAGTCAAATGAAAAACTGTTTTTT

V: TRBV4-1
J: TRBJ1-1
size: -
D: TRBD1
CDR3: CASSPWQGAEAFF
DNA: TGCGCCAGCAGCCCCTGGCAGGGGGCTGAAGCTTTCTTT

V: TRBV12-5
J: TRBJ2-3
size: -
D: -
CDR3: CASGLVRGGLGTDTQYF
DNA: TGTGCTAGTGGTTTGGTAAGGGGGGGGTTGGGCACAGATACGCAGTATTTT

V: TRBV4-3
J: TRBJ2-3
size: -
D: TRBD1
CDR3: CASSQGQAPDTQYF
DNA: TGCGCCAGCAGCCAGGGACAGGCCCCCGATACGCAGTATTTT

V: TRBV5-6
J: TRBJ1-2
size: -
D: -
CDR3: CASSLAGVFYGYTF
DNA: TGTGCCAGCAGCTTGGCAGGGGTCTTCTATGGCTACACCTTC

V: TRBV7-2
J: TRBJ2-1
size: -
D: TRBD2
CDR3: CASTKPERGGHWFF
DNA: TGTGCCAGCACCAAACCTGAGCGGGGGGGCCATTGGTTCTTC

V: TRBV6-5
J: TRBJ1-1
size: -
D: -
CDR3: CASREGRSNTEAFF
DNA: TGTGCCAGCAGGGAGGGGCGGTCGAACACTGAAGCTTTCTTT

V: TRBV30
J: TRBJ1-6
size: -
D: -
CDR3: CAWSVRQNNSPLHF
DNA: TGTGCCTGGAGTGTCCGTCAGAATAATTCACCCCTCCACTTT

V: TRBV5-4
J: TRBJ2-5
size: -
D: TRBD1
CDR3: CASSLGTGTGGFETQYF
DNA: TGTGCCAGCAGCTTGGGGACGGGGACAGGGGGCTTCGAGACCCAGTACTTC

V: TRBV4-2
J: TRBJ2-5
size: -
D: TRBD2
CDR3: CASSPSGGGYQETQYF
DNA: TGTGCCAGCAGCCCTTCTGGCGGGGGGTACCAAGAGACCCAGTACTTC

V: TRBV4-2
J: TRBJ2-2
size: -
D: -
CDR3: CASSRQAEMNTGELFF
DNA: TGTGCCAGCAGCCGACAAGCGGAGATGAACACCGGGGAGCTGTTTTTT

V: TRBV5-1
J: TRBJ1-2
size: -
D: TRBD1
CDR3: CASSLGSGGNGYTF
DNA: TGCGCCAGCAGCTTGGGTTCAGGGGGTAATGGCTACACCTTC

V: TRBV7-9
J: TRBJ2-5
size: -
D: TRBD2
CDR3: CASSWGEGQETQYF
DNA: TGTGCCAGCAGCTGGGGGGAGGGCCAAGAGACCCAGTACTTC

V: TRBV15
J: TRBJ1-2
size: -
D: TRBD1
CDR3: CATSRGVTGAGPSLLINYGYTF
DNA: TGTGCCACCAGCAGAGGGGTGACAGGGGCCGGACCTAGCTTACTTATTAACTATGGCTACACCTTC

V: TRBV6-1
J: TRBJ1-3
size: few
D: TRBD1
CDR3: CASRPGQGSGNTIYF
DNA: TGTGCCAGCAGGCCCGGACAGGGCTCTGGAAACACCATATATTTT

V: TRBV7-2
J: TRBJ1-2
size: -
D: TRBD1
CDR3: CASGGPGITGGRYGYTF
DNA: TGTGCCAGCGGGGGTCCCGGAATAACAGGGGGACGGTATGGCTACACCTTC

V: TRBV11-2
J: TRBJ2-7
size: -
D: TRBD2
CDR3: CASRPGLAASYEQYF
DNA: TGTGCCAGCAGACCTGGACTAGCGGCCTCATACGAGCAGTACTTC

V: TRBV6-5
J: TRBJ2-3
size: -
D: -
CDR3: CASSYSRGTDTQYF
DNA: TGTGCCAGCAGTTACTCGAGGGGCACAGATACGCAGTATTTT

V: TRBV2
J: TRBJ1-3
size: -
D: -
CDR3: CASSEGVGPGNTIYF
DNA: TGTGCCAGCAGTGAAGGGGTGGGCCCTGGAAACACCATATATTTT

V: TRBV6-6
J: TRBJ2-7
size: -
D: -
CDR3: CASSYSEGPQDEQYF
DNA: TGTGCCAGCAGTTACTCGGAAGGTCCCCAGGACGAGCAGTACTTC

V: TRBV5-1
J: TRBJ1-4
size: -
D: TRBD1
CDR3: CASSLGQDLTSRKLFF
DNA: TGCGCCAGCAGCCTAGGACAGGACCTTACGAGCCGAAAACTGTTTTTT

V: TRBV7-2
J: TRBJ2-3
size: -
D: TRBD2
CDR3: CASSLGLAGAPGTDTQYF
DNA: TGTGCCAGCAGCTTAGGTCTAGCGGGAGCCCCGGGCACAGATACGCAGTATTTT

V: TRBV12-5
J: TRBJ2-7
size: -
D: -
CDR3: CASGEDISISYEQYF
DNA: TGTGCTAGTGGAGAGGACATCTCAATCTCCTACGAGCAGTACTTC

V: TRBV11-3
J: TRBJ2-2
size: -
D: -
CDR3: CASSLVIGELFF
DNA: TGTGCCAGCAGCTTAGTTATCGGGGAGCTGTTTTTT

V: TRBV5-6
J: TRBJ1-1
size: -
D: -
CDR3: CASTLVQGTTEAFF
DNA: TGTGCCAGCACCCTCGTACAGGGAACCACTGAAGCTTTCTTT